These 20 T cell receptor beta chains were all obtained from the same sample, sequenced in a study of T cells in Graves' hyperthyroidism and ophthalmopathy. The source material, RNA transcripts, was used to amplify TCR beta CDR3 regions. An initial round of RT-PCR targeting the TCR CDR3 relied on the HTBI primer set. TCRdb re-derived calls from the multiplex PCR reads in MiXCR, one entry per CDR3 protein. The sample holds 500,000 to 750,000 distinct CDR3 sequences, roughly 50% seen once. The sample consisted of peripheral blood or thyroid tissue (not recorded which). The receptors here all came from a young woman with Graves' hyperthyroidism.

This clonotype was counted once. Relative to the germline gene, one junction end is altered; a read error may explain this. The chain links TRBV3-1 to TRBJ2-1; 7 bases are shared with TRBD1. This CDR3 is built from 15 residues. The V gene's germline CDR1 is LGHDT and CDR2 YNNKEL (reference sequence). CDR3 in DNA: TGTGCCAGCAGTCCCCGTGGACAGGCGGACAATCAGCAGTTCTTC. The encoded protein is CASSPRGQADNQQFF.

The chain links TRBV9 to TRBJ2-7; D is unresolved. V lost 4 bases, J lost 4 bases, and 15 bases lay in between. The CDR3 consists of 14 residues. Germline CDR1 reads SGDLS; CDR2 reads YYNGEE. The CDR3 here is CASSRPDPSYEQYF. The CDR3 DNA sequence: TGTGCCAGCAGCCGCCCGGACCCATCGTACGAGCAGTACTTC.

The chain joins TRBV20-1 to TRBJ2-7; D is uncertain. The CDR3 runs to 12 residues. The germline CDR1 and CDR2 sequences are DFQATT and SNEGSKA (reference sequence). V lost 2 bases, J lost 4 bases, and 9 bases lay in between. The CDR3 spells CSARNRDYEQYF. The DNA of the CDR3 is TGCAGTGCTAGAAATAGGGATTACGAGCAGTACTTC.

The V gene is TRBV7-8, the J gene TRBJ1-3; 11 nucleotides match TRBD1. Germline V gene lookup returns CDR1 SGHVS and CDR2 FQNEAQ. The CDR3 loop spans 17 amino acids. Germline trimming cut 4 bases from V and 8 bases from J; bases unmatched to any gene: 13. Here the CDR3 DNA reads TGTGCCAGCAGCTCCCGGACAGGGGGCGCAGGTGGCTACACCATATATTTT. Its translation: CASSSRTGGAGGYTIYF.

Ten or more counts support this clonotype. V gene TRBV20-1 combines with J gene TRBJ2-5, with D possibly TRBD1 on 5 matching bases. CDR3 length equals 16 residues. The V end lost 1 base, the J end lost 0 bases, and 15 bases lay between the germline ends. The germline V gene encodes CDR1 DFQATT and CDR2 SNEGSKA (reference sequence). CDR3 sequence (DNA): TGCAGTGCTAGAGGCCTCGGCGTGACAGACCAAGAGACCCAGTACTTC. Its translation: CSARGLGVTDQETQYF.

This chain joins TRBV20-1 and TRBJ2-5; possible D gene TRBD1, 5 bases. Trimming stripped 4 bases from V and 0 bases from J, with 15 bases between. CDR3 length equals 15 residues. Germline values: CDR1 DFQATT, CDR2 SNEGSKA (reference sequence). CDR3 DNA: TGCAGTGCTAAAACCGGACATTCGTACCAAGAGACCCAGTACTTC. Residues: CSAKTGHSYQETQYF.

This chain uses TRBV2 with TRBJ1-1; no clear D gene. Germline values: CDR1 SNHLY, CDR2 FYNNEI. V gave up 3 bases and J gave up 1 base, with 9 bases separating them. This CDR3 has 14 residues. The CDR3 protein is CASSDSQPNTEAFF. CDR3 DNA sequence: TGTGCCAGCAGTGATTCACAGCCGAACACTGAAGCTTTCTTT.

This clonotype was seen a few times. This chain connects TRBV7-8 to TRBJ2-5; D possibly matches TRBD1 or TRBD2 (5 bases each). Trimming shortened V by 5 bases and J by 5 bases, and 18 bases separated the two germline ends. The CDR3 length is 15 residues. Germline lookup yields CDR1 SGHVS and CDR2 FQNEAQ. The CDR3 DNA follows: TGTGCCAGCAGCCGGCAAGCAGGCCGGGGCGAGACCCAGTACTTC. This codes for CASSRQAGRGETQYF.

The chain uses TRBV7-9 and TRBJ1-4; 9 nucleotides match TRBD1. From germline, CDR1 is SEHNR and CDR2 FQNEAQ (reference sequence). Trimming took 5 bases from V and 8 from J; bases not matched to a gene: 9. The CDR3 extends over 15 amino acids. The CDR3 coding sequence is TGTGCCAGCAGCCGGGCTGGGGACAGGGAAGAAAAACTGTTTTTT. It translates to CASSRAGDREEKLFF.

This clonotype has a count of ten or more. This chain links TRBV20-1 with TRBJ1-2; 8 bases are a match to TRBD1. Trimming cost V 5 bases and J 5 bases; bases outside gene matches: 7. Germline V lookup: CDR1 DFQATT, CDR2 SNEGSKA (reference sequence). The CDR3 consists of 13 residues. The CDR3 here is CSAWDRQDYGYTF. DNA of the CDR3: TGCAGTGCTTGGGACAGGCAGGATTATGGCTACACCTTC.

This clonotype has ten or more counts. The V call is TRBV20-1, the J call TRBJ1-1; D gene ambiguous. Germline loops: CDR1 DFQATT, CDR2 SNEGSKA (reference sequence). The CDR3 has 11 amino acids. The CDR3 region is CRSYEYTEAFF. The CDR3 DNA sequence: TGCAGGTCTTATGAGTACACTGAAGCTTTCTTT.

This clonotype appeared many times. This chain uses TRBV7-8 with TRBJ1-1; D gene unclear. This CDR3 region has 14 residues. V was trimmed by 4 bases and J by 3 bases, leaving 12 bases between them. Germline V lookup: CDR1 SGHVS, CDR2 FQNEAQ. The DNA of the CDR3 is TGTGCCAGCAGCTACTTAAAGGCGTACACTGAAGCTTTCTTT. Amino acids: CASSYLKAYTEAFF.

Here the CDR3 reads CASSFGRFTGANVLTF. For the CDR3, the DNA is TGTGCCAGCAGCTTTGGGAGGTTTACTGGGGCCAACGTCCTGACTTTC. The chain combines TRBV7-9 with TRBJ2-6, with D tentatively TRBD2 (6 bases). V gave up 3 bases and J gave up 2 bases, with 11 bases separating them. The CDR3 runs to 16 residues. CDR1 and CDR2 from the germline V gene are SEHNR and FQNEAQ (reference sequence).

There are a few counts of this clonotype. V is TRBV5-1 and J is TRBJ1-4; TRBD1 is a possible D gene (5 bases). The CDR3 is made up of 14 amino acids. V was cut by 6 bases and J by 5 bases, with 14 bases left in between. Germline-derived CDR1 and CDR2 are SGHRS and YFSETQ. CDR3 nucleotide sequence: TGCGCCAGCACGGGGGACCAGGGCAATGAAAAACTGTTTTTT. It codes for CASTGDQGNEKLFF.

CDR3 nucleotides: TGTGCCAGCAGTCTTAACGGGCAACAAGAGACCCAGTACTTC. Translation: CASSLNGQQETQYF. This chain connects TRBV12-3 or TRBV12-4 to TRBJ2-5, with unresolved D. With 5 bases removed from V and 2 bases from J, the gap between germline ends came to 12 bases. The CDR3 contains 14 residues.

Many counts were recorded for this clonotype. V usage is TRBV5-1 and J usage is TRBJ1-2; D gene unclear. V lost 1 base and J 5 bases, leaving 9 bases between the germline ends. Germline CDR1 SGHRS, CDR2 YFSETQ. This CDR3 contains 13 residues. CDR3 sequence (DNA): TGCGCCAGCAGCTTGAGTACCGGTTATGGCTACACCTTC. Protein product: CASSLSTGYGYTF.

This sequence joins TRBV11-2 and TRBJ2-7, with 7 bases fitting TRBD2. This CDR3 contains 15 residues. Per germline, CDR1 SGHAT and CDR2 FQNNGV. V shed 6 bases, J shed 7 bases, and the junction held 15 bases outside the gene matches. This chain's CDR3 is CASSLLGRRAGEQYF. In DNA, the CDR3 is TGTGCCAGCAGTCTCCTCGGGAGGAGGGCCGGGGAGCAGTACTTC.

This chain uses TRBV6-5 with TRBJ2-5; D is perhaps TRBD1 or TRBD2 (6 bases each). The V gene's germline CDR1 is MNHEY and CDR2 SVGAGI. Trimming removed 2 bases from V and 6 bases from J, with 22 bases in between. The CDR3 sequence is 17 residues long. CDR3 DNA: TGTGCCAGCAGTTACCCTAAGGGGGGTGATTACTCCCAGACCCAGTACTTC. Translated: CASSYPKGGDYSQTQYF.

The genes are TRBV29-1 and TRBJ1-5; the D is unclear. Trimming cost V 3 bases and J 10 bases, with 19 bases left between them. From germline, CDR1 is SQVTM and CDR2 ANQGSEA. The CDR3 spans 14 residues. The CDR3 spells CSVDGSSGSVPQHF. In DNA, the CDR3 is TGCAGCGTTGATGGATCTAGCGGGAGTGTACCCCAGCATTTT.

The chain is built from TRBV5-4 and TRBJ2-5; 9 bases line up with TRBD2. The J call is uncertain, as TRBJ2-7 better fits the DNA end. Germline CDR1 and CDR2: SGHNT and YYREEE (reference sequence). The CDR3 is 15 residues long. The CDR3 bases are TGTGCCAGCAGCCCGAGCGGGGGGCGCTTCTACGAGCAGTACTTC. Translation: CASSPSGGRFYEQYF.